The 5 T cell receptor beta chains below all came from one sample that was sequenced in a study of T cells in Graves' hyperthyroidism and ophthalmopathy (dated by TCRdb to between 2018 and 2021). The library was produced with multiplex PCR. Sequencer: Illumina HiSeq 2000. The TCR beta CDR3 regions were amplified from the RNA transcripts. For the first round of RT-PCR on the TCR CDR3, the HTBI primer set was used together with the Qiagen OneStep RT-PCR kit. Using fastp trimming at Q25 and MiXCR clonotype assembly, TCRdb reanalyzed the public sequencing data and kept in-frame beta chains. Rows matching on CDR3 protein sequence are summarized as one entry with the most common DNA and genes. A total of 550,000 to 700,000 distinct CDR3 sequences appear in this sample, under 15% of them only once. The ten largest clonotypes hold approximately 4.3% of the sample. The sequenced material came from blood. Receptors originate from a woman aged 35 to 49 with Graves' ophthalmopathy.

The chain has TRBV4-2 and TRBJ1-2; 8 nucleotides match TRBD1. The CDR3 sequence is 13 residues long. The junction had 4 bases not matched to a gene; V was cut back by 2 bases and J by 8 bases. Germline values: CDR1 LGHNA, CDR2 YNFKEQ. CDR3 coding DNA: TGTGCCAGCAGCCAACAGGGGGCTGAAGGCTACACCTTC. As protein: CASSQQGAEGYTF.

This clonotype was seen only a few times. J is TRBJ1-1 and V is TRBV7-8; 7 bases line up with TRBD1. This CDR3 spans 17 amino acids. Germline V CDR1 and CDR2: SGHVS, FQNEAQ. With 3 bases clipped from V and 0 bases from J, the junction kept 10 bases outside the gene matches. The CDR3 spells CASSFDRVQGMNTEAFF. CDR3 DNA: TGTGCCAGCAGCTTCGACAGGGTTCAGGGAATGAACACTGAAGCTTTCTTT.

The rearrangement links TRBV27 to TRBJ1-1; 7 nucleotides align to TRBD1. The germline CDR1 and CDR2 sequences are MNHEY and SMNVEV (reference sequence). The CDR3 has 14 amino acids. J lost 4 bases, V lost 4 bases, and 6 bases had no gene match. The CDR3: CASSYSGGLTEAFF. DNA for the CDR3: TGTGCCAGCAGTTACTCAGGGGGGCTCACTGAAGCTTTCTTT.

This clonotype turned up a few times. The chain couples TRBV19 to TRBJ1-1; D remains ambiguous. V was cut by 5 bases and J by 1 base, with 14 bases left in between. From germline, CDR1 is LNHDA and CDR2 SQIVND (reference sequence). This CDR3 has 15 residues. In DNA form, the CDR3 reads TGTGCCAGTAGTGCCCGAGGAGGCCAGAACACTGAAGCTTTCTTT. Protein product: CASSARGGQNTEAFF.

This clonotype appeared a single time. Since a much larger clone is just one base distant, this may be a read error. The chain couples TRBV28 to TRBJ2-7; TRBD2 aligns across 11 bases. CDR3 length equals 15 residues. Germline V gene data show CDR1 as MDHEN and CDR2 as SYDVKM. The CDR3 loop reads CTSSRTSGSLREQYF. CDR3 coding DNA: TGTACCAGCAGTAGGACTAGCGGGTCACTACGCGAGCAGTACTTC.